Only one count was recorded for the clone carrying this T cell receptor beta chain. These data come from a study of PD-L1 blockade in urothelial cancer. Whole-study context: Researchers found blood samples held a median of roughly 140,000 T cells.

Spiking each PCR with synthetic TCR analog templates was performed. Assay: immunoSEQ multiplex PCR; the TCRdb copy retains only in-frame clones and omits some. The sample includes more than 55,000 clones, around four fifths of them seen just once. The CDR3 contains 17 residues. Germline V lookup: CDR1 SGHTS, CDR2 YDEGEE. Germline trimming cut 4 bases from V and 2 bases from J; bases unmatched to any gene: 12. This sample's time point: pretreatment peripheral blood. Urothelial carcinoma affected the patients, and it was locally advanced or metastatic. V usage is TRBV5-8 and J usage is TRBJ2-7; 10 bases agree with TRBD2. Here the sequenced sample was PBMCs, taken around atezolizumab (anti-PD-L1) treatment. The receptor comes from a man between 65 and 85 years old with urothelial cancer. CDR3 protein: CASSRVIAGGTTYEQYF. Written as DNA, the CDR3 is TGTGCCAGCAGCCGAGTGATAGCGGGAGGCACGACCTACGAGCAGTACTTC.